The 3 T cell receptor beta chains given below trace back to one sample, sequenced in a study of blood T cell repertoires in COVID-19. Assay: immunoSEQ multiplex PCR; the TCRdb copy retains only in-frame clones and omits some. The table shows 110,000 to 150,000 clones, with more than 75% occurring only once. The sample comprised peripheral blood. These TCRs come from a human donor in a cohort sampled during active COVID-19.

V is TRBV7-9 and J is TRBJ2-5, with 7 positions matching TRBD2. The germline gives CDR1 SEHNR, CDR2 FQNEAQ (reference sequence). The CDR3 consists of 17 residues. J was trimmed by 5 bases and V by 1 base; bases with no gene match: 13. CDR3 loop: CASSLGGGYRNSETQYF. The CDR3 DNA reads TGTGCCAGCAGCTTAGGGGGGGGATACAGGAATAGCGAGACCCAGTACTTC.

The chain employs TRBV10-3 and TRBJ1-2; D might be TRBD1 (6 bases). In germline, CDR1 is ENHRY, CDR2 SYGVKD. The CDR3 covers 13 residues. Between the trimmed V and J ends, which lost 6 bases and 4 bases, there was a span of 12 bases. CDR3 in amino acids: CAIRGQGSYGYTF. The CDR3 DNA reads as TGTGCCATCAGGGGGCAGGGGAGCTATGGCTACACCTTC.

The V gene is TRBV30, the J gene TRBJ1-1; 7 bases are shared with TRBD1. CDR1 is GTSNPN, CDR2 SVGIG, per germline (reference sequence). V trimming: 5 bases; J trimming: 1 base; junction bases outside the gene matches: 4. CDR3 length: 13 residues. DNA of the CDR3: TGTGCCTGGGGGGGACAGACGAACACTGAAGCTTTCTTT. Translated: CAWGGQTNTEAFF. Together with reference TRBV30 and TRBJ1-1, the CDR3 gives the full variable domain: SQTIHQWPATLVQPVGSPLSLECTVEGTSNPNLYWYRQAAGRGLQLLFYSVGIGQISSEVPQNLSASRPQDRQFILSSKKLLLSDSGFYLCAWGGQTNTEAFFGQGTRLTVV.